This TCR beta chain is from a study of post-analysis software for immune sequencing data. Broader study findings: With TRBV5-6, TRBV5-1 and TRBV20-1 included, roughly five TRBV segments were more frequent in patients than in controls.

The authors incorporated unique molecular identifiers into the TCR beta cDNA libraries. TCRdb passed the PCR reads through MiXCR, listing each CDR3 protein once. This table has hundreds of thousands of distinct CDR3 sequences, roughly 45% appearing once. This clonotype was found a few times. The antigen is undetermined. Germline CDR1 is MNHEY and CDR2 is SMNVEV (reference sequence). The CDR3 contains 12 residues. Deletions cut 8 bases from V and 6 bases from J, with 13 bases between. This chain joins TRBV27 and TRBJ1-2, with a tentative D call TRBD1 (6 bases). This TCR derives from a girl between 5 and 17 years old with multiple sclerosis. Sequenced material: blood. The CDR3, as DNA: TGTGCCAGCCAAGGGGGGGCGGATGGCTACACCTTC. It specifies CASQGGADGYTF.